This record looks at one T cell receptor beta chain sequence and its context. Clones were sequenced by immunoSEQ multiplex PCR, and TCRdb holds only the in-frame ones, with some missing. The sample has 70,000 to 100,000 clones, about nine tenths seen once. These data are taken from a study of control samples from healthy donors and cancer patients. The CDR3 covers 15 residues. After removal of 9 bases from V and 1 base from J, the junction contained 7 bases not matched to a gene. The germline gives CDR1 LNHNV, CDR2 YYDKDF (reference sequence). The source is a man aged 45-65 years in good health. This chain connects TRBV15 to TRBJ1-4; 8 bases are shared with TRBD1. The specimen sequenced was blood. The CDR3 reads CATSGGGLTNEKLFF. As DNA, the CDR3 is TGTGCCACTTCAGGGGGCGGTTTAACTAATGAAAAACTGTTTTTT. Combining the CDR3 with reference TRBV15 and TRBJ1-4 gives the whole variable domain DAMVIQNPRYQVTQFGKPVTLSCSQTLNHNVMYWYQQKSSQAPKLLFHYYDKDFNNEADTPDNFQSRRPNTSFCFLDIRSPGLGDTAMYLCATSGGGLTNEKLFFGSGTQLSVL.